Listed below are T cell receptor beta chains from one sample, sequenced in a study of blood T cell repertoires in COVID-19. Sequenced by immunoSEQ multiplex PCR; TCRdb stores in-frame clones only, minus some. The top ten hold about 6.5% of the sample, which has some 350,000 clones, around 90% seen once. The specimen was peripheral blood. The receptors derive from a man between 18 and 35 years old with active or convalescent COVID-19. Both conserved end residues are part of each CDR3. The order of the fields is V gene, CDR3 protein.

TRBV7-6 | CASSLASGRGNEQFF
TRBV28 | CASSFTSGYLYGYTF
TRBV6-1 | CASSEGGGQIELGWNTEAFF
TRBV4-1 | CASSQDGLAGETQYF
TRBV21-1 | CASSRRDRGVYSPLHF
TRBV10-2 | CASILAGGSYEQYF
TRBV20-1 | CSASGLAGKGGVDTQYF
TRBV9 | CASSPVQGENEQFF
TRBV6-5 | CASTHNRVPNQPQHF
TRBV2 | CASSAGEAGYGYTF
TRBV5-6 | CASSFQGRSTEAFF